This T cell receptor beta chain was captured in a study of identical twins' blood T cells. The CDR3 runs 12 residues. Looked up from germline, CDR1 is SGHVS and CDR2 is FNYEAQ. Trimming took 0 bases from V and 9 from J, leaving 6 bases between them. Libraries were made from RNA as TCR cDNA, using a modified protocol. Each TCR cDNA library carried sample-specific barcodes on both ends. In TCRdb, the 5' RACE reads were re-called with MiXCR into one record per CDR3 protein. The table has a few hundred thousand distinct CDR3 sequences, about 28% seen once; the top ten hold around 5.6%. This clonotype was counted a few times.

The rearrangement joins TRBV7-6 to TRBJ2-1; weak D call: TRBD2 (6 bases). Material for sequencing was PBMCs. The receptor comes from a woman aged 18-55 years in good health. The CDR3 is CASSLAGGEQFF. CDR3 bases: TGTGCCAGCAGCTTAGCGGGGGGTGAGCAGTTCTTC.